This T cell receptor beta chain appears in the sequencing data of a study of cytomegalovirus exposure and HLA in healthy donors. Study-wide findings and caveats: The study flagged roughly 150 TCR beta chains as cytomegalovirus-associated.

The CDR3 has 14 amino acids. V was clipped by 5 bases and J by 6 bases, with 14 bases between them. Germline V gives CDR1 SGHVS, CDR2 FQNEAQ. Points on this clone: Its antigen is unknown.

PCR involved 60 Vbeta and 13 Jbeta primers. TCRdb's table, derived via immunoSEQ multiplex PCR, lists solely in-frame clones and lacks some. The sample includes more than 120,000 clones, roughly 76% of them seen just once. The sequencing input was PBMCs. V usage is TRBV7-8 and J usage is TRBJ1-5; possibly TRBD1 for D (5 bases). The receptor comes from a woman under 40 in good health and CMV-seronegative. The CDR3 loop is CASSLGAGFQPQHF. DNA for the CDR3: TGTGCCAGCAGCCTAGGGGCAGGGTTTCAGCCCCAGCATTTT.